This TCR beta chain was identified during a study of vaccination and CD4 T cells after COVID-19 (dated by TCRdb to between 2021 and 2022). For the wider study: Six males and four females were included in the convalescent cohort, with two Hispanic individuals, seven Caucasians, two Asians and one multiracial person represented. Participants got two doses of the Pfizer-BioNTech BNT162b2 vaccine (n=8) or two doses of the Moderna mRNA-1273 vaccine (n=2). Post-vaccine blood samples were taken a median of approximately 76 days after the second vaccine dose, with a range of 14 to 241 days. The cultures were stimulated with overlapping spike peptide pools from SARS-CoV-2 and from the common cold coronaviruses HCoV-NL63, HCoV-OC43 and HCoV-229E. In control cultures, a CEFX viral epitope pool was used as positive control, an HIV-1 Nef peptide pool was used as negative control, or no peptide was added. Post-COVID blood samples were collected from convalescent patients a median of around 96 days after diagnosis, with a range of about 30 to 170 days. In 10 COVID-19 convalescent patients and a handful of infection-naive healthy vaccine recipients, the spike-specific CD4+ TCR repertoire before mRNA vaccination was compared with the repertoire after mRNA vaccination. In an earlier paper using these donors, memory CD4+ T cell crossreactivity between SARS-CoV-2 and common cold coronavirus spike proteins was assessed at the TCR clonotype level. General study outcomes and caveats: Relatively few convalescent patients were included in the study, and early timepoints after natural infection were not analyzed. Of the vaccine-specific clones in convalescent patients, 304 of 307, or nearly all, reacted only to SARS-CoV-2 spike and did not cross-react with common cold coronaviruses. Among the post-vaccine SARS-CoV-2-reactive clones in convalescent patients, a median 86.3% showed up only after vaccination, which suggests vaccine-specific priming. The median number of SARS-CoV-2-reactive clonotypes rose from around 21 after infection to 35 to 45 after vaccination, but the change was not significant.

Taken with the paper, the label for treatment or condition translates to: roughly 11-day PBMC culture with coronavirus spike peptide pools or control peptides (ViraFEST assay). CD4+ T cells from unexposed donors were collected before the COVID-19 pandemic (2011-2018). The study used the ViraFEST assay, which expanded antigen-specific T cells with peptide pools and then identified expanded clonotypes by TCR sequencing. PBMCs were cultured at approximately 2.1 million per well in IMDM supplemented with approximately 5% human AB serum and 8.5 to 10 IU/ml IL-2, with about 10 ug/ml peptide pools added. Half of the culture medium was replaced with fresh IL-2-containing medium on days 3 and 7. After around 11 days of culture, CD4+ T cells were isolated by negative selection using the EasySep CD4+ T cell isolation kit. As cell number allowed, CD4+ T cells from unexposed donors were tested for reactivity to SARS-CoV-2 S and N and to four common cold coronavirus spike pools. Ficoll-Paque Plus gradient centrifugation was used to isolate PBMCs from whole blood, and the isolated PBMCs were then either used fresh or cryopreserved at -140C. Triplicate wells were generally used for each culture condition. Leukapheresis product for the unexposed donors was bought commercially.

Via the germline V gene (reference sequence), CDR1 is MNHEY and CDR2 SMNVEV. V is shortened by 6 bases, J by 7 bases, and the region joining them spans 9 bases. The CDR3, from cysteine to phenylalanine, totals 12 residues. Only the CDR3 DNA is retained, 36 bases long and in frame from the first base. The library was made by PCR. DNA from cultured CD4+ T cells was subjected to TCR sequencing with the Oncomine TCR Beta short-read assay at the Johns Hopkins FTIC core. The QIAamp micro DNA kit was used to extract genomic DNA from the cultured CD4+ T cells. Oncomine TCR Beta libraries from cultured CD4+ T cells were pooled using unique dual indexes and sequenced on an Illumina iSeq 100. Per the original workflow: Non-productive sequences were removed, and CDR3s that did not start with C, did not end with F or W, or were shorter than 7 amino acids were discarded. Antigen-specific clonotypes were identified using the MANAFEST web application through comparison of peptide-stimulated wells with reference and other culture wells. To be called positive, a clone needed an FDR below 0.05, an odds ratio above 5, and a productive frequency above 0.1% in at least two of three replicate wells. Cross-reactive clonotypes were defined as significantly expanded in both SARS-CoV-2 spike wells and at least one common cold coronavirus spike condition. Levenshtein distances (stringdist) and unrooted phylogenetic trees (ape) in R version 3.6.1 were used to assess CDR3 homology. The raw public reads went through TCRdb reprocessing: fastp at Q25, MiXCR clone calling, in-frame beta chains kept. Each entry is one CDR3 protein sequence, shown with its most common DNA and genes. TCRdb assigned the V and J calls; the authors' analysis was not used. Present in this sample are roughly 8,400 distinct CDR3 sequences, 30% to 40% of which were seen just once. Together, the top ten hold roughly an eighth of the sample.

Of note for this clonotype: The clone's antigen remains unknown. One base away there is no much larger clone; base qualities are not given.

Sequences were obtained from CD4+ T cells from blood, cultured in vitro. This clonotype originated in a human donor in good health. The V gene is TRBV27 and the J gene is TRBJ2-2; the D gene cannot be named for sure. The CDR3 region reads CASSRLGGELFF. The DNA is TGTGCCAGCAGCCGTCTGGGCGGGGAGCTGTTTTTT.